A single sample gave rise to the 9 T cell receptor beta chains below, sequenced in a study of cytomegalovirus exposure and HLA in healthy donors. The primer mix had 60 Vbeta and 13 Jbeta primers. The data were produced by immunoSEQ multiplex PCR, yet TCRdb's version contains in-frame clones alone and is incomplete. This repertoire shows about 88,000 clones, 69% found once; its top ten account for more than 2.5%. The sequenced sample was PBMCs. The source of these receptors is a man in his fifties in good health and CMV-seronegative.

This chain links TRBV2 with TRBJ1-5; D possibly corresponds to TRBD1 (6 bases). Germline values: CDR1 SNHLY, CDR2 FYNNEI. The CDR3 is made up of 14 amino acids. V lost 8 bases to trimming and J lost 3 bases, with 14 bases between them. The CDR3 spells CASSDSSLNQPQHF. CDR3 DNA sequence: TGTGCCAGCTCGGACAGCTCGCTCAATCAGCCCCAGCATTTT.

This clone showed up just a few times. J is TRBJ1-5 and V is TRBV19; tentatively, D is TRBD1 (5 bases). CDR3 size: 15 residues. V was pared by 4 bases and J by 0 bases, with 10 bases between. Germline V gene data show CDR1 as LNHDA and CDR2 as SQIVND (reference sequence). CDR3: CASSSGHYSNQPQHF. The CDR3, as DNA: TGTGCCAGTAGTAGCGGACATTATAGCAATCAGCCCCAGCATTTT.

J is TRBJ2-2 and V is TRBV9, with 10 bases that match TRBD2. V was pared by 4 bases and J by 8 bases, with 5 bases of the junction left unmatched. In germline, CDR1 is SGDLS, CDR2 YYNGEE. There are 14 residues in the CDR3. The CDR3 bases are TGTGCCAGCAGCTCCAAGCGGGGGGGAGGGGAGCTGTTTTTT. It is translated as CASSSKRGGGELFF.

This clone was picked up one time. V gene TRBV4-1 combines with J gene TRBJ2-7; weak D call: TRBD2 (6 bases). This CDR3 contains 15 residues. The V end was cut by 4 bases, the J end by 7 bases, with 20 bases between. CDR1 is MGHRA, CDR2 YSYEKL, per germline. CDR3: CASSRLPGPAGEQYV. The CDR3 nucleotides read TGCGCCAGCAGCCGCCTTCCAGGACCTGCGGGGGAGCAGTACGTC.

The chain couples TRBV28 to TRBJ1-1; tentatively, D is TRBD1 (5 bases). Trimming shortened V by 11 bases and J by 11 bases, and 21 bases separated the two germline ends. The CDR3 sequence is 12 residues long. Germline V gene lookup returns CDR1 MDHEN and CDR2 SYDVKM. The CDR3 sequence is CAHRRGILGAFF. DNA for the CDR3: TGTGCCCACAGGCGGGGTATACTCGGGGCTTTCTTT.

The J gene is TRBJ2-2, the V gene TRBV5-4; TRBD2 aligns across 11 bases. Trimming took 4 bases from V and 1 from J; bases not matched to a gene: 3. Germline lookup yields CDR1 SGHNT and CDR2 YYREEE (reference sequence). The CDR3 extends over 16 amino acids. CDR3 sequence reads: CASSRGLAENTGELFF. The CDR3 DNA follows: TGTGCCAGCAGCCGGGGACTAGCGGAGAACACCGGGGAGCTGTTTTTT.

This clone was seen more than once but under ten times. The chain joins TRBV5-5 to TRBJ1-6; 8 bases match TRBD1. V shed 4 bases and J 9 bases; nucleotides not matched to a gene: 9. Germline CDR1 and CDR2: SGHKS and YYEKEE (reference sequence). CDR3 length: 15 amino acids. The CDR3 nucleotides read TGTGCCAGCAGCATCCGGGACAGGTCCTCTTCACCCCTCCACTTT. Translating it yields CASSIRDRSSSPLHF.

This chain connects TRBV5-4 to TRBJ1-5; D is unclear. V was clipped by 0 bases and J by 1 base, with 11 bases between them. CDR1 is SGHNT and CDR2 is YYREEE in the germline V gene (reference sequence). This CDR3 comprises 16 residues. CDR3 sequence reads: CASSLVRRGSNQPQHF. The CDR3, as DNA: TGTGCCAGCAGCTTGGTTCGAAGAGGAAGCAATCAGCCCCAGCATTTT.

The V call is TRBV6-6, the J call TRBJ1-2; TRBD1 matches at 8 bases. CDR1 and CDR2 (germline): MNHNY, SVGAGI (reference sequence). The CDR3 is 14 amino acids. V lost 10 bases and J lost 4; bases outside the gene matches: 11. The CDR3 is CATNGQGHRYGYTF. Here the CDR3 DNA reads TGTGCCACCAATGGACAGGGCCACCGCTATGGCTACACCTTC.